The 9 T cell receptor beta chains listed next were all sequenced from one sample in a study of CD8+CD57+ T cells in acquired aplastic anemia. CD8+CD57+ cell expansion had been shown by flow cytometry in patients chosen for sequencing. The use of genomic DNA as template underpinned the TCR beta VDJ and CDR3 profiling. TCRdb itself ran the reads through MiXCR, one entry per CDR3 protein. Counted here are around 430,000 distinct CDR3 sequences, around 33% occurring once; the ten biggest clones make up less than 1%. Material: sorted CD4+, CD8+, or CD8+CD57+ T cells (not recorded which) from PBMCs. These receptors all come from a human donor with aplastic anemia.

Remarks on this clonotype: This may be a read error, as it is one base from a much larger clone. V is TRBV7-3 and J is TRBJ2-3; D is ambiguous. Germline loops: CDR1 SGHTA, CDR2 FQGTGA. The CDR3 has 10 residues. Trimming stripped 6 bases from V and 3 bases from J, with 1 base between. Here the CDR3 reads CASRTDTQYF. The DNA of the CDR3 is TGTGCCAGCAGGACAGATACGCAGTATTTT.

Many counts were recorded for this clonotype. The chain uses TRBV7-9 and TRBJ1-2, with TRBD1 as a possible D gene (5 bases). The length of the CDR3 is 12 residues. CDR1 SEHNR and CDR2 FQNEAQ come from the germline V gene (reference sequence). Trimming shortened V by 4 bases and J by 5 bases, and 8 bases separated the two germline ends. The CDR3 DNA is TGTGCCAGCAGCTCCGAGGGGTATGGCTACACCTTC. This translates into CASSSEGYGYTF. Full variable domain (outside the CDR3, taken from reference TRBV7-9 and TRBJ1-2): DTGVSQNPRHKITKRGQNVTFRCDPISEHNRLYWYRQTLGQGPEFLTYFQNEAQLEKSRLLSDRFSAERPKGSFSTLEIQRTEQGDSAMYLCASSSEGYGYTFGSGTRLTVV.

The chain has TRBV18 and TRBJ1-1, with D perhaps matching TRBD1 (5 bases). V lost 1 base, J lost 5 bases, and 17 bases lay in between. The CDR3 is 16 residues long. Germline V gene data show CDR1 as KGHSH and CDR2 as LQKENI. The CDR3 region has the DNA TGTGCCAGCTCACCACGATTGTCGCAGGGAGTGACTGAAGCTTTCTTT. Residues: CASSPRLSQGVTEAFF.

A remark on this clonotype: Being one base from a much bigger clone, this may be a read error. The V gene is TRBV5-1, the J gene TRBJ2-3, with TRBD2 matching over 9 bases. Germline V gene data show CDR1 as SGHRS and CDR2 as YFSETQ. This CDR3 is 15 amino acids long. The CDR3 DNA sequence: TGCGCCAGCAGCTCTAGCGGGGCCACTACAGATACGCTGTATTTT. Amino acids: CASSSSGATTDTLYF.

The CDR3, as DNA: TGTGCCAGCAGCCTCCCCGGACAGGGAAGCGAAAAACTGTTTTTT. Encoded protein: CASSLPGQGSEKLFF. This chain joins TRBV7-9 and TRBJ1-4; 8 bases match TRBD1. V shed 5 bases, J shed 8 bases, and the junction held 10 bases outside the gene matches. There are 15 residues in the CDR3. Germline V gene sequence: CDR1 SEHNR, CDR2 FQNEAQ (reference sequence).

This clonotype was counted ten times or more. The genes are TRBV4-3 and TRBJ1-3, with D tentatively TRBD1 (5 bases). The CDR3 contains 16 residues. CDR1 is LGHNA, CDR2 YSLEER, per germline. Trimming stripped 0 bases from V and 2 bases from J, with 11 bases between. The CDR3 DNA reads as TGCGCCAGCAGCCAAGATTCGTCAGGGCCTGGAAACACCATATATTTT. Protein sequence: CASSQDSSGPGNTIYF.

This chain uses TRBV7-9 with TRBJ2-5; 7 positions match TRBD1. The germline V gene encodes CDR1 SEHNR and CDR2 FQNEAQ (reference sequence). The length of the CDR3 is 15 residues. V dropped 5 bases and J dropped 1; count of bases not matched to a gene: 7. The CDR3 region has the DNA TGTGCCAGCAGCCCCTCGGGACAGCTCCAAGAGACCCAGTACTTC. This translates into CASSPSGQLQETQYF. The full variable domain, completed using reference TRBV7-9 and TRBJ2-5, is DTGVSQNPRHKITKRGQNVTFRCDPISEHNRLYWYRQTLGQGPEFLTYFQNEAQLEKSRLLSDRFSAERPKGSFSTLEIQRTEQGDSAMYLCASSPSGQLQETQYFGPGTRLLVL.

About this clonotype itself: A read error may be the cause here, since a much bigger clone is one base away. V is TRBV7-9 and J is TRBJ1-5; no reliable D call. The CDR3 extends over 14 amino acids. Germline-derived CDR1 and CDR2 are SEHNR and FQNEAQ (reference sequence). CDR3 sequence (DNA): TGTGCCAGCAGCTTAGCCGTGAGCAGTCAGCCCCAGCATTTT. Translated, it gives CASSLAVSSQPQHF.

This clonotype was seen only a few times. The chain carries TRBV6-1 and TRBJ1-2, with D hard to call. The CDR3 loop spans 13 amino acids. The germline V gene has CDR1 MNHNS and CDR2 SASEGT. Trimming took off 8 bases at V and 4 bases at J, with 14 bases between the two ends. The DNA for the CDR3 is TGTGCCAGCTTCGGGAGCAGATTCTATGGCTACACCTTC. This sequence encodes CASFGSRFYGYTF.